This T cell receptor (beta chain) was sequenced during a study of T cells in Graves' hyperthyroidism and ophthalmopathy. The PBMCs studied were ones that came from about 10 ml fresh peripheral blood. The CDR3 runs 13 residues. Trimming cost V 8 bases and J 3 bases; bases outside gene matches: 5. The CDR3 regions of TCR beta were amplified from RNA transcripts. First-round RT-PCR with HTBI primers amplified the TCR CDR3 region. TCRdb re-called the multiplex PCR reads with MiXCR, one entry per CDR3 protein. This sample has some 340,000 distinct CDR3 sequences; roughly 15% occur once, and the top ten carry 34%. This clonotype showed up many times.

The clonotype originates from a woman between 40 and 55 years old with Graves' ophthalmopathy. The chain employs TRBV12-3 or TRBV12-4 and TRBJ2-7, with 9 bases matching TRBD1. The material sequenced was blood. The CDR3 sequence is CASSGQGVYEQYF. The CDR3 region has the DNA TGTGCCAGCTCGGGACAGGGTGTCTACGAGCAGTACTTC.